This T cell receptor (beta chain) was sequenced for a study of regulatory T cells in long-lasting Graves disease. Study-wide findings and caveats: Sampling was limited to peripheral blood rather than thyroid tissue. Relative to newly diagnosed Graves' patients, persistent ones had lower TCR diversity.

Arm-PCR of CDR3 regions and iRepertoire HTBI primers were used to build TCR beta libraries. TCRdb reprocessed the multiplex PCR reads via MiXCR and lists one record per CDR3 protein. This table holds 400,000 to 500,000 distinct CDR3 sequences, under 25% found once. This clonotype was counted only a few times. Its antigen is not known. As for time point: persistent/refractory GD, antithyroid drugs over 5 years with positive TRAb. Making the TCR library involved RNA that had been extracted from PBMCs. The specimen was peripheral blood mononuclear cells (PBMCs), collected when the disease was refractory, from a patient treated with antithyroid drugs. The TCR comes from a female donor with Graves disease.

CDR3 sequence reads: CASSQIPSNTEAFF. The CDR3 coding sequence is TGTGCCAGCAGCCAAATACCCTCGAACACTGAAGCTTTCTTT. The chain links TRBV3-1 to TRBJ1-1; D remains ambiguous. The CDR3 extends over 14 amino acids. V was clipped by 2 bases and J by 1 base, with 8 bases between them. The germline CDR1 and CDR2 sequences are LGHDT and YNNKEL (reference sequence).